The rows below give T cell receptor beta chains drawn from one sample of a study of early T cells in non-severe SARS-CoV-2 infection. TCRdb analysed the 5' RACE reads with MiXCR anew, one entry per CDR3 protein. The sample yields more than 80,000 distinct CDR3 sequences, approximately 16% seen once. The sequenced material came from whole blood. All receptors come from an adult who was a healthcare worker with PCR-confirmed SARS-CoV-2 infection or an uninfected control (not recorded which). The CDR3 runs from the conserved cysteine through the conserved F or W. A D gene is named only where the DNA matches it firmly. Not every row has a clone size; where given, it reads once, few, many or a size class.

abundance	j_gene	v_gene	d_gene	CDR3nt	CDR3aa
.	TRBJ1-4	TRBV29-1	.	TGCAGCGTTTCCACAGGTTCGGGGGAGGGTGAAAAACTGTTTTTT	CSVSTGSGEGEKLFF
few	TRBJ1-1	TRBV10-3	.	TGTGCCATCAGTGAGTCCGGGGGGGACAATCGAAAAGCTTTCTTT	CAISESGGDNRKAFF
.	TRBJ2-5	TRBV6-6	TRBD1	TGTGCCAGCAGTTACTCAGGACAGGGTGGGGAGACCCAGTACTTC	CASSYSGQGGETQYF
.	TRBJ2-5	TRBV20-1	TRBD1	TGCAGTGCTAGACACGGACAGGGAGGAGAGACCCAGTACTTC	CSARHGQGGETQYF
few	TRBJ2-2	TRBV2	.	TGTGCCAGCAGTCAAGAGCTTTCCGGGGAGCTGTTTTTT	CASSQELSGELFF
few	TRBJ2-5	TRBV28	TRBD2	TGTGCCAGCAGTCCTAGCGGGAGGGATAAAGAGACCCAGTACTTC	CASSPSGRDKETQYF
.	TRBJ1-1	TRBV12-3/TRBV12-4	.	TGTGCCAGCACTCCGGACAGTTGGGGCACTGAAGCTTTCTTT	CASTPDSWGTEAFF
.	TRBJ2-1	TRBV20-1	.	TGCAGTGCTCATACCGCCACCGGCGGGCACAGCTCCTACAATGAGCAGTTCTTC	CSAHTATGGHSSYNEQFF
.	TRBJ2-2	TRBV12-3/TRBV12-4	TRBD2	TGTGCCAGCAGCCTCGGGACTAGCCGGGGCACCGGGGAGCTGTTTTTT	CASSLGTSRGTGELFF
few	TRBJ2-7	TRBV28	.	TGTGCCAGCAGTTCTGTCCTCGAGCAGTACTTC	CASSSVLEQYF
.	TRBJ1-2	TRBV29-1	.	TGCAGCGTTGTCGACAGCGTCGTGGATGGCTACACCTTC	CSVVDSVVDGYTF